One sample yielded the 7 T cell receptor beta chains listed below, sequenced in a study of cytomegalovirus exposure and HLA in healthy donors. Here immunoSEQ multiplex PCR was the method, and the copy in TCRdb shows in-frame clones only, minus some. Here the sample spans about 240,000 clones, more than 75% being singletons. Sequenced material: PBMCs. Source of these receptors: a man in his late teens or twenties in good health and CMV-seronegative.

The chain recombines TRBV4-3 with TRBJ1-5; possibly TRBD1 for D (5 bases). The V gene's germline CDR1 is LGHNA and CDR2 YSLEER. V was shortened by 1 base and J by 4 bases, with 8 bases between the two germline ends. This CDR3 comprises 14 residues. The CDR3 spells CASSQGTWNQPQHF. The CDR3 DNA reads TGCGCCAGCAGCCAAGGGACATGGAATCAGCCCCAGCATTTT.

This clone was observed once. The chain links TRBV5-6 to TRBJ1-1; D may be TRBD1 (5 bases). CDR3 length: 16 amino acids. Per germline, CDR1 SGHDT and CDR2 YYEEEE. The V end lost 3 bases, the J end lost 0 bases, and 15 bases lay between the germline ends. Here the CDR3 DNA reads TGTGCCAGCAGCTGGAAAAGCGACAGCTTGAACACTGAAGCTTTCTTT. Translation: CASSWKSDSLNTEAFF.

This clone was counted ten times or more. The V and J genes are TRBV7-9 and TRBJ1-2, with a tentative D call TRBD1 (6 bases). Germline CDR1 and CDR2: SEHNR and FQNEAQ (reference sequence). This CDR3 spans 13 amino acids. V lost 5 bases to trimming and J lost 4 bases, with 11 bases between them. The CDR3 loop reads CASSQEGVYGYTF. For the CDR3, the DNA is TGTGCCAGCAGCCAAGAGGGGGTCTATGGCTACACCTTC. Full variable domain (rest looked up from reference TRBV7-9 and TRBJ1-2): DTGVSQNPRHKITKRGQNVTFRCDPISEHNRLYWYRQTLGQGPEFLTYFQNEAQLEKSRLLSDRFSAERPKGSFSTLEIQRTEQGDSAMYLCASSQEGVYGYTFGSGTRLTVV.

J is TRBJ1-6 and V is TRBV21-1; the table's TRBD1 call for D was not verified on the DNA. TRBV21-1 is a documented pseudogene. The CDR3 is made up of 16 amino acids. The chain's CDR3 is CASSKEAGTANSPLHF. The DNA of the CDR3 is TGTGCCAGCAGCAAAGAGGCTGGGACAGCGAATTCACCCCTCCACTTT.

The chain is built from TRBV6-5 and TRBJ1-6, with 9 positions matching TRBD1. In germline, CDR1 is MNHEY, CDR2 SVGAGI. The CDR3 is 14 amino acids. V shed 5 bases and J 10 bases; nucleotides not matched to a gene: 6. The CDR3 DNA sequence: TGTGCCAGCAGTCCGGACAGGGGACGGTCACCCCTCCACTTT. Protein: CASSPDRGRSPLHF.

V gene TRBV11-2 combines with J gene TRBJ1-5; 9 bases line up with TRBD1. With V trimmed by 1 base and J by 7 bases, 14 bases remained unmatched. The V gene's germline CDR1 is SGHAT and CDR2 FQNNGV. This CDR3 has 18 residues. The CDR3 region has the DNA TGTGCCAGCAGCTTAGGTAGTACGGGACAGGGTCAATTGCAGCCCCAGCATTTT. Its protein is CASSLGSTGQGQLQPQHF.

The V call is TRBV4-3, the J call TRBJ1-5, with 7 bases matching TRBD1. CDR3 size: 16 residues. Germline V CDR1 and CDR2: LGHNA, YSLEER. The J segment lost 6 bases and the V segment lost 0 bases, leaving 8 bases of the junction unmatched. CDR3 nucleotides: TGCGCCAGCAGCCAAGATTCTACAGGGGAAACTCAGCCCCAGCATTTT. This gives the protein CASSQDSTGETQPQHF.